This T cell receptor (beta chain) was captured in a study of T cells after yellow fever vaccination. TCRdb re-analysed the 5' RACE reads in MiXCR, keeping a single row per CDR3 protein. The table shows about 370,000 distinct CDR3 sequences, with under 14% occurring only once. Overall study findings and caveats: Contamination by abundant bulk-population clonotypes could be present in FACS-sorted repertoires. Across the CD4 and CD8 compartments, a small share of clonotypes was present in both.

About this clonotype itself: Its antigen is as yet unknown.

Looked up from germline, CDR1 is SGHVS and CDR2 is FQNEAQ. CDR3 length equals 14 residues. Trimming removed 5 bases at V and 4 bases at J, with 14 bases between. This sequence originates from a man in his late teens or twenties who received the YFV17D yellow fever vaccine. The chain combines TRBV7-8 with TRBJ2-5, with D tentatively TRBD2 (7 bases). The sample here was PBMCs, taken on the day of the first yellow fever vaccination. The DNA of the CDR3 is TGTGCCAGCAGCGCTCGGGGGGCCCTAGAGACCCAGTACTTC. Amino acids: CASSARGALETQYF.